This TCR beta chain was recovered during a study of blood T cells in healthy people across ages. Primers used in a second PCR of roughly 6 to 11 cycles were a sample-barcoded 5' primer and a J-beta primer mix. Each CDR3 protein gets one entry after TCRdb re-called the 5' RACE reads with MiXCR. Among 1,100,000 or so distinct CDR3 sequences listed, 45% were seen once. The CDR3 totals 14 residues. V lost 4 bases to trimming and J lost 11 bases; unmatched junction nucleotides: 10. J is TRBJ2-5 and V is TRBV12-3 or TRBV12-4, with 10 bases matching TRBD2. The clonotype was recovered from a woman between 55 and 75 years old in good health. Sequenced: blood. The CDR3 loop is CASSSGTSVNEQYF. For the CDR3, the DNA is TGTGCCAGCAGTTCCGGGACTAGCGTTAATGAGCAGTACTTC.